This entry lists 17 T cell receptor beta chains sequenced from one sample in a study of shared clonotypes between healthy human individuals. The repertoire was sequenced with immunoSEQ multiplex PCR; TCRdb's copy has only in-frame clones and lacks some. The repertoire holds over 2 million clones, with 95% as singletons. Sequences were obtained from naive CD4+ T cells sorted from blood. The subset here: CD45RA+ positively selected. The receptors were sampled from a man aged 18 to 29 in good health.

The chain employs TRBV5-4 and TRBJ2-3, with TRBD2 as a possible D gene (6 bases). CDR1 and CDR2 (germline): SGHNT, YYREEE (reference sequence). The CDR3 runs 13 residues. Trimming stripped 4 bases from V and 4 bases from J, with 10 bases between. CDR3 in DNA: TGTGCCAGCAGCCCCCCGGGGGCAGATACGCAGTATTTT. Encoded protein: CASSPPGADTQYF.

On this clone itself: The same CDR3 is also encoded by other DNA sequences in this sample. The V and J genes are TRBV20-1 and TRBJ2-2; no clear D gene. V was clipped by 3 bases and J by 5 bases, with 4 bases between them. The CDR3 sequence is 11 residues long. The V gene's germline CDR1 is DFQATT and CDR2 SNEGSKA (reference sequence). The CDR3 loop is CSASDTGELFF. DNA for the CDR3: TGCAGTGCTAGCGATACCGGGGAGCTGTTTTTT.

This chain joins TRBV6-6 and TRBJ1-1; 10 bases fit TRBD1. The length of the CDR3 is 16 residues. Per the germline V gene, CDR1 is MNHNY and CDR2 is SVGAGI (reference sequence). V trimming: 5 bases; J trimming: 5 bases; junction bases outside the gene matches: 11. The CDR3 coding sequence is TGTGCCAGCAGTCAACGGACAGGGGGTGGAGGTACTGAAGCTTTCTTT. Protein sequence: CASSQRTGGGGTEAFF.

The J gene is TRBJ1-2, the V gene TRBV6-7; tentatively, D is TRBD1 (5 bases). TRBV6-7 is flagged as an ORF with uncertain function. This CDR3 has 14 amino acids. Trimming pared 0 bases from V and 5 bases from J, leaving 10 bases between. The CDR3 sequence is CASSYSMTAYGYTF. CDR3 nucleotides: TGTGCCAGCAGTTACTCGATGACAGCATATGGCTACACCTTC.

The chain has TRBV2 and TRBJ1-2; 7 bases are a match to TRBD1. The CDR3 length is 13 residues. Losses at the gene ends were 5 bases for V and 8 bases for J; bases not matched to a gene: 8. In germline, CDR1 is SNHLY, CDR2 FYNNEI. The CDR3 region is CASSQLTGLGYTF. As DNA, the CDR3 is TGTGCCAGCAGTCAGTTGACAGGGCTAGGCTACACCTTC.

Concerning this clone itself: The sample contains more than one DNA sequence encoding this CDR3. The genes are TRBV7-2 and TRBJ2-5, with D unresolved. Germline V gene data show CDR1 as SGHTA and CDR2 as FQGNSA. CDR3 length: 13 residues. V was pared by 1 base and J by 4 bases, with 7 bases between. This chain's CDR3 is CASSLGRAETQYF. DNA for the CDR3: TGTGCCAGCAGCTTAGGTCGAGCAGAGACCCAGTACTTC.

The CDR3 loop reads CASSPGDRGNTEAFF. The CDR3 DNA sequence: TGTGCCAGCAGCCCAGGGGACAGGGGTAACACTGAAGCTTTCTTT. The genes are TRBV7-9 and TRBJ1-1; 10 positions match TRBD1. CDR1 is SEHNR and CDR2 is FQNEAQ in the germline V gene (reference sequence). The CDR3 has 15 residues. V shed 5 bases, J shed 2 bases, and the junction held 5 bases outside the gene matches.

For the CDR3, the DNA is TGTGCCAGTAGTAAGAGAGACAGTTACTATGGCTACACCTTC. Encoded protein: CASSKRDSYYGYTF. The V and J genes are TRBV19 and TRBJ1-2; a possible D gene is TRBD1 (5 bases). The CDR3 extends over 14 amino acids. Trimming left V 4 bases short and J 3 bases short, with 12 bases between. Germline CDR1 LNHDA, CDR2 SQIVND (reference sequence).

On this clone: Different DNA sequences within this sample yield the same CDR3. This chain uses TRBV5-1 with TRBJ2-1; 14 nucleotides match TRBD2. Germline V gene lookup returns CDR1 SGHRS and CDR2 YFSETQ. CDR3 size: 16 residues. Unmatched junction bases numbered 3, after V lost 3 bases and J lost 4 bases. CDR3 nucleotides: TGCGCCAGCAGCTCGGGACTAGCGGGGGCTTACAATGAGCAGTTCTTC. Translated: CASSSGLAGAYNEQFF. The full variable domain, in which reference TRBV5-1 and TRBJ2-1 provide the parts outside the CDR3, is KAGVTQTPRYLIKTRGQQVTLSCSPISGHRSVSWYQQTPGQGLQFLFEYFSETQRNKGNFPGRFSGRQFSNSRSEMNVSTLELGDSALYLCASSSGLAGAYNEQFFGPGTRLTVL.

The V and J genes are TRBV18 and TRBJ2-2; possibly TRBD1 for D (6 bases). This CDR3 contains 17 residues. The germline CDR1 and CDR2 sequences are KGHSH and LQKENI. V lost 1 base and J 4 bases, leaving 16 bases between the germline ends. CDR3 region: CASSPRDTGWLTGELFF. CDR3 in DNA: TGTGCCAGCTCACCACGAGACACAGGGTGGCTCACCGGGGAGCTGTTTTTT.

Remarks on this clone: The sample contains more than one DNA sequence encoding this CDR3. The chain combines TRBV5-1 with TRBJ1-1; D perhaps matches TRBD1 (5 bases). Germline V gene sequence: CDR1 SGHRS, CDR2 YFSETQ. V was cut by 2 bases and J by 1 base, with 9 bases left in between. The CDR3 runs to 14 residues. CDR3 nucleotide sequence: TGCGCCAGCAGCTTCGGGACCGAGAACACTGAAGCTTTCTTT. As protein: CASSFGTENTEAFF.

The chain couples TRBV7-2 to TRBJ1-2; 8 bases fit TRBD1. The J segment lost 5 bases and the V segment lost 5 bases, leaving 10 bases of the junction unmatched. The CDR3 is made up of 15 amino acids. Per the germline V gene, CDR1 is SGHTA and CDR2 is FQGNSA. The CDR3 here is CASSSGQGGSYGYTF. Here the CDR3 DNA reads TGTGCCAGCAGCAGCGGACAGGGCGGAAGTTATGGCTACACCTTC.

CDR3 in DNA: TGTGCCAGCAGTTACCGCGGGAGGGGAACCTACGAGCAGTACTTC. Its protein product is CASSYRGRGTYEQYF. The V gene is TRBV6-5, the J gene TRBJ2-7; 9 nucleotides line up with TRBD2. This CDR3 comprises 15 residues. CDR1 and CDR2 from the germline V gene are MNHEY and SVGAGI. With V trimmed by 2 bases and J by 2 bases, 4 bases remained unmatched.

In regard to this clone: The junction and the germline gene differ at one end; a read error may be behind it. Other DNA sequences in the sample encode the same CDR3. This sequence joins TRBV27 and TRBJ1-4; D not certain. The CDR3 length is 13 residues. Germline CDR1 and CDR2: MNHEY and SMNVEV (reference sequence). CDR3 coding DNA: TGTGCCAGCAGCCTGAGGCGTAATGAGAAACTGTTTTTT. It encodes CASSLRRNEKLFF. The full variable domain, completed using reference TRBV27 and TRBJ1-4, is EAQVTQNPRYLITVTGKKLTVTCSQNMNHEYMSWYRQDPGLGLRQIYYSMNVEVTDKGDVPEGYKVSRKEKRNFPLILESPSPNQTSLYFCASSLRRNEKLFFGSGTQLSVL.

This chain connects TRBV5-1 to TRBJ2-3; D is possibly TRBD1 (6 bases). The V gene's germline CDR1 is SGHRS and CDR2 YFSETQ. Trimming took 0 bases from V and 5 from J, leaving 13 bases between them. This CDR3 is built from 15 residues. The chain's CDR3 is CASSLDGTGKDTQYF. The CDR3 DNA reads TGCGCCAGCAGCTTGGACGGTACAGGGAAAGATACGCAGTATTTT.

The table lists this clone with a count of one. The V and J genes are TRBV5-1 and TRBJ2-3; no clear D. Germline V gene lookup returns CDR1 SGHRS and CDR2 YFSETQ. This CDR3 is 15 amino acids long. Trimming removed 0 bases from V and 1 base from J, with 9 bases in between. The CDR3 DNA reads as TGCGCCAGCAGCTTGGTCGACGGCCGCACAGATACGCAGTATTTT. Translated: CASSLVDGRTDTQYF.

This clone was seen only once. The rearrangement joins TRBV6-1 to TRBJ2-7; tentatively, D is TRBD1 or TRBD2 (5 bases each). Trimming removed 6 bases at V and 7 bases at J, with 19 bases between. The CDR3 has 14 amino acids. Germline values: CDR1 MNHNS, CDR2 SASEGT. DNA of the CDR3: TGTGCCAGCAGAAGGGAACCGCAGGGCGGGGAGCAGTACTTC. As protein: CASRREPQGGEQYF.